These 5 T cell receptor beta chains share one sample of origin, sequenced in a study of Graves' ophthalmopathy and Graves' hyperthyroidism. The sequenced template was RNA, covering the TCR beta CDR3 region. First-round RT-PCR used HTBI primers; second-round multiplex PCR followed. TCRdb called the multiplex PCR reads again in MiXCR, with one record for every CDR3 protein. This repertoire shows approximately 160,000 distinct CDR3 sequences, 35% to 50% found once; its top ten account for about 9.5%. Sequencing used peripheral blood. The receptors stem from a man aged 25-45 years with Graves' ophthalmopathy.

Ten or more counts support this clonotype. The CDR3 DNA sequence: TGTGCCAGCAGTTACTCCACCCCCGGGGAGCTGTTTTTT. As protein: CASSYSTPGELFF. V and J are TRBV6-2 or TRBV6-3 and TRBJ2-2; D gene uncertain. This CDR3 has 13 amino acids. The V gene's germline CDR1 is MNHEY and CDR2 SVGEGT. The V end was cut by 0 bases, the J end by 6 bases, with 5 bases between.

The gene calls are TRBV11-2 and TRBJ2-2; 12 bases agree with TRBD1. Germline-derived CDR1 and CDR2 are SGHAT and FQNNGV. CDR3 length equals 17 residues. J lost 3 bases, V lost 6 bases, and 8 bases had no gene match. The CDR3 nucleotides are TGTGCCAGCAGACCCTGGGGACAGGGGGCTGACACCGGGGAGCTGTTTTTT. It specifies CASRPWGQGADTGELFF. The full variable domain, rest sourced from reference TRBV11-2 and TRBJ2-2, is EAGVAQSPRYKIIEKRQSVAFWCNPISGHATLYWYQQILGQGPKLLIQFQNNGVVDDSQLPKDRFSAERLKGVDSTLKIQPAKLEDSAVYLCASRPWGQGADTGELFFGEGSRLTVL.

This clonotype was found many times. This chain connects TRBV7-9 to TRBJ1-2; D perhaps matches TRBD1 (6 bases). V lost 5 bases and J lost 6, with 19 bases in between. This CDR3 contains 15 residues. From germline, CDR1 is SEHNR and CDR2 FQNEAQ (reference sequence). This CDR3 is CASSQLQAGAHGYTF. CDR3 in DNA: TGTGCCAGCAGCCAATTACAGGCAGGGGCGCATGGCTACACCTTC.

This clonotype was observed a handful of times. The chain joins TRBV6-1 to TRBJ1-6; 9 bases are a match to TRBD1. This CDR3 comprises 16 residues. V was pared by 2 bases and J by 10 bases, with 9 bases of the junction left unmatched. Per germline, CDR1 MNHNS and CDR2 SASEGT. For the CDR3, the DNA is TGTGCCAGCAGTGAAAGGATGGGACAGGGATCGTCACCCCTCCACTTT. It translates to CASSERMGQGSSPLHF.

This clonotype has a count of ten or more. The chain employs TRBV29-1 and TRBJ2-7; maybe TRBD1 (5 bases). The V end lost 1 base, the J end lost 0 bases, and 22 bases lay between the germline ends. From germline, CDR1 is SQVTM and CDR2 ANQGSEA. The CDR3 runs 18 residues. The CDR3 reads CSVEVEQEFAPNSYEQYF. Written as DNA, the CDR3 is TGCAGCGTTGAAGTGGAACAGGAGTTTGCACCCAACTCCTACGAGCAGTACTTC.